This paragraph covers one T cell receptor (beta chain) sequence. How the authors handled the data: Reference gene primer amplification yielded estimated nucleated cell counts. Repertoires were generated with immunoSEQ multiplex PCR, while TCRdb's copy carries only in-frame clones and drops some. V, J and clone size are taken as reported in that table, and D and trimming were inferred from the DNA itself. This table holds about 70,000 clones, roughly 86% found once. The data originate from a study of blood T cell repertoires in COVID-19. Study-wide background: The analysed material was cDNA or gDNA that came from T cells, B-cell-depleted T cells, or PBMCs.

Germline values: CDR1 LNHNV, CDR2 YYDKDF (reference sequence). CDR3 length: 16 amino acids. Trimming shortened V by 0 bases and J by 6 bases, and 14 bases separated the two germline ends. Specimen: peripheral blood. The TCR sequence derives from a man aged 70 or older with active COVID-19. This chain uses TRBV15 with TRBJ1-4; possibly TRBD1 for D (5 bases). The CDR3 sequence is CATSRDGARADEKLFF. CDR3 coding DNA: TGTGCCACCAGCAGAGATGGGGCCAGGGCGGATGAAAAACTGTTTTTT.